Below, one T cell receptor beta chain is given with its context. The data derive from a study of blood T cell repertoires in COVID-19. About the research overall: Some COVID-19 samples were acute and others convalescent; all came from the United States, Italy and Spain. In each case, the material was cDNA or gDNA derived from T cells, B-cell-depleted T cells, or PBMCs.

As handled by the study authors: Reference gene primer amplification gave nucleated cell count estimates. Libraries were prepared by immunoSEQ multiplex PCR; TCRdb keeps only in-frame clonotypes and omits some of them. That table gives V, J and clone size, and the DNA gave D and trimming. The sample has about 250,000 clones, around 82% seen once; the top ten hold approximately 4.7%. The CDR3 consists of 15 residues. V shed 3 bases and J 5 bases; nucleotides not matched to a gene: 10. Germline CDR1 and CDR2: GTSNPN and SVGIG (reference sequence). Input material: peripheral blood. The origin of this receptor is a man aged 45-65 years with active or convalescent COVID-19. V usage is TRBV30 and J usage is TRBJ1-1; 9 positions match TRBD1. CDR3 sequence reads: CAWRYTRQGGTEAFF. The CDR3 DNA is TGTGCCTGGAGGTATACTAGACAGGGGGGAACTGAAGCTTTCTTT.